This is a list of T cell receptor beta chains from one sample in a study of blood T cell repertoires in COVID-19. Produced via immunoSEQ multiplex PCR; TCRdb's table is partial and in-frame only. The data contain approximately 150,000 clones, over 75% of them singletons. The sample taken for sequencing was peripheral blood. All receptors come from a woman aged 45-65 years with acute or convalescent COVID-19. CDR3s include the opening cysteine and the closing phenylalanine or tryptophan. Fields, in order: J gene, V gene, CDR3 protein.

J: TRBJ2-1; V: TRBV19; CDR3: CASSISQADDSYNEQFF
J: TRBJ2-1; V: TRBV2; CDR3: CAIIRGQTYNEQFF
J: TRBJ2-7; V: TRBV18; CDR3: CASSPGLAKISYEQYF
J: TRBJ1-1; V: TRBV6-6; CDR3: CASTSWGDTEAFF
J: TRBJ1-1; V: TRBV19; CDR3: CASSPGQPEAFF
J: TRBJ2-5; V: TRBV7-7; CDR3: CASSQAGDETQYF
J: TRBJ2-2; V: TRBV18; CDR3: CASSPGQGALTGELFF
J: TRBJ2-2; V: TRBV15; CDR3: CATSREQQVVTGELFF
J: TRBJ1-1; V: TRBV27; CDR3: CASSLGGWAEAFF
J: TRBJ2-2; V: TRBV6-6; CDR3: CASSWGDYIAGELFF
J: TRBJ2-3; V: TRBV3-1/TRBV3-2; CDR3: CASSQQGMTDTQYF
J: TRBJ1-2; V: TRBV10-3; CDR3: CAISTGTAYGYTF
J: TRBJ1-1; V: TRBV24-1; CDR3: CATSDRTGLNTEAFF
J: TRBJ2-2; V: TRBV11-1; CDR3: CASSRLAAGELFF